The TCR beta chain described here comes from a study of Ad26.COV2.S vaccination and SARS-CoV-2 variants. Study results and limitations: An underestimation of total T cell responses may have resulted from the TCR breadth and depth analyses.

Sequenced by immunoSEQ multiplex PCR; TCRdb stores in-frame clones only, minus some. The sample records about 680,000 clones, roughly 90% being singletons. The treatment was: over 15 received Ad26.COV2.S at low or high dose, single or two shots; 5 received placebo; per-sample allocation not given. Day 63 following the first vaccine or placebo injection was when the samples were taken. The shot given was an Ad26 vector that makes Wuhan-strain SARS-CoV-2 spike. About this clone: Antigen unknown.

Trimming stripped 2 bases from V and 5 bases from J, with 13 bases between. This CDR3 is built from 15 residues. The germline V gene encodes CDR1 MNHEY and CDR2 SVGAGI. Sequenced here: peripheral blood, sampled in a trial of Ad26.COV2.S vaccine versus placebo. This clonotype was sampled from a person aged 18 to 59 who received the Ad26.COV2.S COVID-19 vaccine or a placebo. V is TRBV6-5 and J is TRBJ1-5, with a possible D match to TRBD1 (5 bases). CDR3 DNA: TGTGCCAGCAGTTACGGGAGGGGAATAGATCAGCCCCAGCATTTT. The encoded protein is CASSYGRGIDQPQHF.